This is a list of T cell receptor beta chains from one sample in a study of molecular identifiers for immune sequencing clone quantification. MiXCR was run by TCRdb on the PCR reads, yielding one entry per CDR3 protein. The data show approximately 590,000 distinct CDR3 sequences, around 25% seen once. The sequencing sample was made of naive CD8+ T cells from blood, with Jurkat cell RNA spiked in. These receptor sequences come from a human donor in good health. Some libraries in this study had Jurkat cell RNA spiked in. CDR3s include the opening cysteine and the closing phenylalanine or tryptophan. The D gene is left open where the match is weak. Clone size is not always given. Where it is, it says once, few, many or a class for expanded clones.

NA	TRBV19	NA	TRBJ2-3	TGTGCCAGTAGTAGATTTCAGGAGCCTTTAGAGGATACGCAGTATTTT	CASSRFQEPLEDTQYF
few	TRBV27	TRBD1	TRBJ2-7	TGTGCCAGCAGTTTACAGGGGGCGCCGAGCGAGCAGTACTTC	CASSLQGAPSEQYF
many	TRBV6-2/TRBV6-3	NA	TRBJ2-3	TGTGCCAGCAGTTACTTATCGAACCGGGCCCGGGGAGATACGCAGTATTTT	CASSYLSNRARGDTQYF
few	TRBV20-1	TRBD2	TRBJ2-7	TGCAGTGCTAGACCTCTAGCGGGAGCGATATACGAGCAGTACTTC	CSARPLAGAIYEQYF
few	TRBV7-9	NA	TRBJ2-2	TGTGCCAGCAGCCACCTTTTTGGACCCGGGGAGCTGTTTTTT	CASSHLFGPGELFF
NA	TRBV4-3	NA	TRBJ1-4	TGCGCCAGCAGCCAAGGACCGCCAAGGTTAACTAATGAAAAACTGTTTTTT	CASSQGPPRLTNEKLFF
NA	TRBV4-2	TRBD2	TRBJ2-5	TGTGCCAGTAGTTACAATTTAGCGGGACAAGAGACCCAGTACTTC	CASSYNLAGQETQYF
NA	TRBV6-5	TRBD2	TRBJ2-1	TGTGCCTGCAGTCTAACTAGCGGGAGGGCCCTATACAATGAGCAGTTCTTC	CACSLTSGRALYNEQFF
many	TRBV19	NA	TRBJ1-1	TGTGCCAGTAGTATAGATCTGGGGATCACTGAAGCTTTCTTT	CASSIDLGITEAFF
NA	TRBV12-3/TRBV12-4	NA	TRBJ2-2	TGTGCCAGCAGTTTCGTCGCGCCCACCGGCGCCGGGGAGCTGTTTTTT	CASSFVAPTGAGELFF
NA	TRBV10-3	TRBD1	TRBJ2-3	TGTGCCATCAGTGACTTCGACAGGGGGTATGGAGGTACGCAGTATTTT	CAISDFDRGYGGTQYF
many	TRBV28	NA	TRBJ2-5	TGTGCCAGCAGTACCGGAGGGACCCAGTACTTC	CASSTGGTQYF
many	TRBV28	TRBD2	TRBJ2-3	TGTGCCAGCAGGACGACTAGCGGGAACGCAGATACGCAGTATTTT	CASRTTSGNADTQYF
many	TRBV7-9	NA	TRBJ1-3	TGTGCCTGCATTAAGTCTGGAAACACCATATATTTT	CACIKSGNTIYF
many	TRBV7-9	TRBD2	TRBJ2-7	TGTGCCAGCAGCCGTGGGACGGGAGGGTACGAGCAGTACTTC	CASSRGTGGYEQYF
many	TRBV5-4	NA	TRBJ2-5	TGTGCCAGCAGCTTCCGTTCATTTCTGGGTGAGACCCAGTACTTC	CASSFRSFLGETQYF
NA	TRBV3-1	TRBD2	TRBJ2-7	TGTGCCAGCAGCCAAGATCAGACTAGCGGGAGTTACGAGCAGTACTTC	CASSQDQTSGSYEQYF
NA	TRBV7-9	NA	TRBJ2-2	TGTGCCAGCAGCTTGCAAGACACGACGAACACCGGGGAGCTGTTTTTT	CASSLQDTTNTGELFF
many	TRBV10-3	NA	TRBJ1-3	TGTGCCATCAGTGTGGGAGGATCTGGAAACACCATATATTTT	CAISVGGSGNTIYF
NA	TRBV18	TRBD1	TRBJ2-7	TGTGCCAGCTCACCGGGACAGTCGGTCTACGAGCAGTACTTC	CASSPGQSVYEQYF
NA	TRBV30	NA	TRBJ2-7	TGTGCCTGGACCGCTGACTACGAGCAGTACTTC	CAWTADYEQYF
NA	TRBV11-2	TRBD2	TRBJ2-3	TGTGCCAGCAGCTTCGATGGACTAGCGGGGGCCACTAGCACAGATACGCAGTATTTT	CASSFDGLAGATSTDTQYF
few	TRBV27	TRBD2	TRBJ2-7	TGTGCCAGCAGTTTATCGCGGGGGGACTACGAGCAGTACTTC	CASSLSRGDYEQYF
few	TRBV11-2	NA	TRBJ2-1	TGTGCCAGCAGCTTAATTTCAGGGGGGCATGAGCAGTTCTTC	CASSLISGGHEQFF
few	TRBV7-6	TRBD1	TRBJ2-2	TGTGCCAGCAGCCAAGGGGACAGCTACACCGGGGAGCTGTTTTTT	CASSQGDSYTGELFF
NA	TRBV11-2	NA	TRBJ2-7	TGTGCCAGCAGCTTAGAGGTTAGCGGTACCTACGAGCAGTACTTC	CASSLEVSGTYEQYF
NA	TRBV4-3	TRBD2	TRBJ2-1	TGCGCCAGCAGCCAAATCGAAGATCGACTAGCGGTTAGCTCCTACAATGAGCAGTTCTTC	CASSQIEDRLAVSSYNEQFF
many	TRBV13	NA	TRBJ2-7	TGTGCCAGCAGCTTAACGCTTAACTCCTACGAGCAGTACTTC	CASSLTLNSYEQYF
NA	TRBV27	NA	TRBJ2-1	TGTGCCAGCAGTTGGTCGAGCTCCTACAATGAGCAGTTCTTC	CASSWSSSYNEQFF